Here is one TCR beta chain with its context. This record comes from a study of blood T cell repertoires in COVID-19. Study-level information: Acute and convalescent COVID-19 samples came from the United States, Italy and Spain. PBMCs, B-cell-depleted T cells, or T cells provided the cDNA or gDNA that made up the material.

Methods used by the authors: Amplification with reference gene primers provided the estimates of nucleated cell counts. TCRdb keeps only in-frame clones here, not all; method: immunoSEQ multiplex PCR. That table supplies the V and J calls and clone size; D and trimming were determined from the DNA. The data contain around 84,000 clones, roughly 90% of them singletons. Germline lookup yields CDR1 MDHEN and CDR2 SYDVKM. V dropped 5 bases and J dropped 4 bases, with 15 bases sitting between them. The CDR3 is 15 amino acids. Sequencing used peripheral blood. This receptor was taken from a man aged 45 to 65 with active COVID-19. This sequence joins TRBV28 and TRBJ2-1, with D perhaps TRBD2 (6 bases). The CDR3, as DNA: TGTGCCAGCAGTCTCGCTAGACTAGATTACAATGAGCAGTTCTTC. Protein product: CASSLARLDYNEQFF.